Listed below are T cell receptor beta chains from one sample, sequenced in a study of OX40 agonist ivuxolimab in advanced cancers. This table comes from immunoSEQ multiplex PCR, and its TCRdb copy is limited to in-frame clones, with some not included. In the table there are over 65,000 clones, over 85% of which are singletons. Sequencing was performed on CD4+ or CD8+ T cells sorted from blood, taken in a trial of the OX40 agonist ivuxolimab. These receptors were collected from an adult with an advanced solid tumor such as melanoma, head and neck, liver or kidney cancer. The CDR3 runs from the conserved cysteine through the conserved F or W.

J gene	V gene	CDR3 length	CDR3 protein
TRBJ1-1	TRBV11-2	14	CASSASGVNTEAFF
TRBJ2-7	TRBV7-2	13	CASSPFVNYEQYF
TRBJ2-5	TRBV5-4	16	CASSPGGPLGQETQYF
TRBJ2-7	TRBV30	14	CAWRAGTGNGEQYF
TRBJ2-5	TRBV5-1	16	CASSPNPGGIQETQYF
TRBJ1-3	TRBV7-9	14	CASSFGGSGNTIYF
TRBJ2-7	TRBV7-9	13	CASSLAGAGEQYF
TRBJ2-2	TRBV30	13	CAWKTVNTGELFF
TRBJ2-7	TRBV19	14	CASSIAGPPYEQYF
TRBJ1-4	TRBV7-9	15	CASSAQQGEREKLFF
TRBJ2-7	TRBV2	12	CASMRQTYEQYF
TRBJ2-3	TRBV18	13	CASSPPSTDTQYF
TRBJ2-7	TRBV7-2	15	CASSLASGGGYEQYF
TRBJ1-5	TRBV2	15	CASSAADRGNQPQHF
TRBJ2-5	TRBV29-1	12	CSVAQLQETQYF
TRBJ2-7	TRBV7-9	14	CASSLGSAVSEQYF
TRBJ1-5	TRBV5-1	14	CASSFGDRGQPQHF